Listed here is a single T cell receptor beta chain. At the DNA level, this CDR3 is encoded by other sequences in the same sample as well. This CDR3 spans 16 amino acids. V was pared by 3 bases and J by 6 bases, with 20 bases between. CDR1 is LGHDT, CDR2 YNNKEL, per germline (reference sequence). Study processing details: Amplification of reference gene primers provided the estimated nucleated cell counts. Method: immunoSEQ multiplex PCR; TCRdb's copy keeps in-frame clones and lacks some. That table furnishes V, J and clone size, whereas the DNA furnished D and trimming. The table lists a few hundred thousand clones, about 90% of them singletons, with roughly 2% in the top ten. This sample is part of a study of blood T cell repertoires in COVID-19. At the level of the study: PBMCs, B-cell-depleted T cells, or T cells provided the cDNA or gDNA that made up the material.

The TCR comes from a woman in her sixties or seventies with COVID-19, enrolled during active disease. The rearrangement joins TRBV3-1 (or the pseudogene TRBV3-2) to TRBJ1-2; maybe TRBD1 (6 bases). Source material: peripheral blood. The CDR3 region is CASSQIPYRDKNGYTF. CDR3 coding DNA: TGTGCCAGCAGCCAGATACCATACAGGGACAAGAATGGCTACACCTTC.